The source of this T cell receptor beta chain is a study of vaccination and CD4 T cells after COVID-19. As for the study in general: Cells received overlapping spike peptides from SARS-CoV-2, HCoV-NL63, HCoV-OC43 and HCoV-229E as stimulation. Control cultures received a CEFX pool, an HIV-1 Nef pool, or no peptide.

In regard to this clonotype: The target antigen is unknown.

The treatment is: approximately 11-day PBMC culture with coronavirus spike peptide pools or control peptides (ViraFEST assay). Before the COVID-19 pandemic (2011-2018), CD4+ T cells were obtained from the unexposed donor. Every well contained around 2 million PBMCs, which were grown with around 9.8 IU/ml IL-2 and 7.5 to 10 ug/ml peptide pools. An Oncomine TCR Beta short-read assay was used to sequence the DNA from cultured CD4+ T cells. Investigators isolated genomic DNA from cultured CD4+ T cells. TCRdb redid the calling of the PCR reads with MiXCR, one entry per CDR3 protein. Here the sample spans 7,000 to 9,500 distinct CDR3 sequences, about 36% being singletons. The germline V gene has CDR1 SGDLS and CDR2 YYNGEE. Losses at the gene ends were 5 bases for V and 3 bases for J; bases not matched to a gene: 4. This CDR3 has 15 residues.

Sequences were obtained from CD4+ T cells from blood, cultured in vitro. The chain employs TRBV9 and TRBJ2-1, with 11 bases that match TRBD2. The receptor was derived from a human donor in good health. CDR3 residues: CASSLGTSGYNEQFF. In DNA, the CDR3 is TGTGCCAGCAGTCTCGGGACTAGCGGCTACAATGAGCAGTTCTTC.